The rows below give T cell receptor beta chains drawn from one sample of a study of OX40 agonist ivuxolimab in advanced cancers. Repertoires were generated with immunoSEQ multiplex PCR, while TCRdb's copy carries only in-frame clones and drops some. The sample lists some 90,000 clones, less than 95% seen once, with 1.6% in the top ten. Specimen: CD4+ or CD8+ T cells sorted from blood, collected in a trial of the OX40 agonist ivuxolimab. All receptors derive from an adult with an advanced solid tumor such as melanoma, head and neck, liver or kidney cancer. Each CDR3 is given with its conserved first and last residue. The order of the fields is D gene, clone size, V gene, J gene, CDR3 protein, CDR3 DNA. The D gene is left open where the match is weak. Rows may omit the clone size; those that give it use once, few, many or a size class.

D gene: NA; clone size: NA; V gene: TRBV5-1; J gene: TRBJ1-2; CDR3 protein: CASSLVPTGNYGYTF; CDR3 DNA: TGCGCCAGCAGCTTGGTCCCGACGGGAAACTATGGCTACACCTTC
D gene: NA; clone size: NA; V gene: TRBV30; J gene: TRBJ1-4; CDR3 protein: CAWRKPSTNEKLFF; CDR3 DNA: TGTGCCTGGAGGAAGCCGTCAACTAATGAAAAACTGTTTTTT
D gene: NA; clone size: NA; V gene: TRBV5-6; J gene: TRBJ2-3; CDR3 protein: CASSLASFYRGDTQYF; CDR3 DNA: TGTGCCAGCAGCTTGGCGTCCTTTTATAGGGGAGATACGCAGTATTTT
D gene: NA; clone size: once; V gene: TRBV4-1; J gene: TRBJ1-1; CDR3 protein: CASSQVGTENTEAFF; CDR3 DNA: TGCGCCAGCAGCCAAGTAGGGACGGAGAACACTGAAGCTTTCTTT
D gene: NA; clone size: NA; V gene: TRBV29-1; J gene: TRBJ1-2; CDR3 protein: CSVEKATNYGYTF; CDR3 DNA: TGCAGCGTTGAAAAGGCGACTAACTATGGCTACACCTTC
D gene: NA; clone size: NA; V gene: TRBV11-3; J gene: TRBJ2-1; CDR3 protein: CASSLGLGEQFF; CDR3 DNA: TGTGCCAGCAGCTTAGGGTTGGGTGAGCAGTTCTTC
D gene: NA; clone size: NA; V gene: TRBV28; J gene: TRBJ2-2; CDR3 protein: CASSLRLVLTGELFF; CDR3 DNA: TGTGCCAGCAGTTTAAGACTAGTCCTCACCGGGGAGCTGTTTTTT
D gene: NA; clone size: NA; V gene: TRBV19; J gene: TRBJ2-2; CDR3 protein: CASSQSPGELFF; CDR3 DNA: TGTGCCAGTAGTCAATCCCCCGGGGAGCTGTTTTTT
D gene: NA; clone size: NA; V gene: TRBV30; J gene: TRBJ1-4; CDR3 protein: CAWSSQIGEKLFF; CDR3 DNA: TGTGCCTGGAGTTCACAGATAGGTGAAAAACTGTTTTTT
D gene: NA; clone size: NA; V gene: TRBV28; J gene: TRBJ1-1; CDR3 protein: CASSRGTNTEAFF; CDR3 DNA: TGTGCCAGCAGCCGAGGGACTAATACTGAAGCTTTCTTT
D gene: TRBD1; clone size: NA; V gene: TRBV9; J gene: TRBJ2-2; CDR3 protein: CASSAHTGVGGELFF; CDR3 DNA: TGTGCCAGCAGCGCTCATACAGGGGTGGGCGGGGAGCTGTTTTTT
D gene: TRBD2; clone size: NA; V gene: TRBV6-1; J gene: TRBJ2-2; CDR3 protein: CASSGNPGLAGQNTGELFF; CDR3 DNA: TGTGCCAGCAGTGGCAACCCGGGACTAGCGGGACAGAACACCGGGGAGCTGTTTTTT
D gene: NA; clone size: NA; V gene: TRBV19; J gene: TRBJ2-3; CDR3 protein: CASSIDGSTDTQYF; CDR3 DNA: TGTGCCAGTAGTATAGATGGCAGCACAGATACGCAGTATTTT
D gene: NA; clone size: NA; V gene: TRBV5-8; J gene: TRBJ1-1; CDR3 protein: CASPGGTEAFF; CDR3 DNA: TGTGCCAGCCCTGGGGGGACTGAAGCTTTCTTT
D gene: TRBD2; clone size: NA; V gene: TRBV11-3; J gene: TRBJ2-4; CDR3 protein: CASSDSGTAKNIQYF; CDR3 DNA: TGTGCCAGCAGCGATAGCGGGACGGCCAAAAACATTCAGTACTTC
D gene: NA; clone size: NA; V gene: TRBV25-1; J gene: TRBJ2-3; CDR3 protein: CASSEAGQTTDTQYF; CDR3 DNA: TGTGCCAGCAGTGAGGCGGGGCAAACCACAGATACGCAGTATTTT
D gene: NA; clone size: NA; V gene: TRBV7-9; J gene: TRBJ2-2; CDR3 protein: CASSLHGGRTGELFF; CDR3 DNA: TGTGCCAGCAGCCTACACGGGGGCCGGACCGGGGAGCTGTTTTTT
D gene: NA; clone size: NA; V gene: TRBV2; J gene: TRBJ1-2; CDR3 protein: CASSVLLNSPYGYTF; CDR3 DNA: TGTGCCAGCAGCGTCCTTCTGAATTCACCCTATGGCTACACCTTC
D gene: TRBD1; clone size: NA; V gene: TRBV9; J gene: TRBJ1-2; CDR3 protein: CASSVWGDRLGYTF; CDR3 DNA: TGTGCCAGCAGCGTTTGGGGGGACAGGCTTGGCTACACCTTC
D gene: TRBD2; clone size: NA; V gene: TRBV15; J gene: TRBJ2-5; CDR3 protein: CATSIRLAGGPGETQYF; CDR3 DNA: TGTGCCACCAGCATCCGACTAGCGGGAGGGCCGGGAGAGACCCAGTACTTC
D gene: TRBD2; clone size: NA; V gene: TRBV19; J gene: TRBJ2-7; CDR3 protein: CASSMHSGMGKYF; CDR3 DNA: TGTGCCAGTAGTATGCATAGCGGGATGGGCAAGTACTTC
D gene: NA; clone size: few; V gene: TRBV6-5; J gene: TRBJ1-2; CDR3 protein: CASSYSTGGYTF; CDR3 DNA: TGTGCCAGCAGTTACTCGACTGGTGGCTACACCTTC
D gene: NA; clone size: once; V gene: TRBV5-6; J gene: TRBJ1-2; CDR3 protein: CASSLDPGIDYGYTF; CDR3 DNA: TGTGCCAGCAGCTTGGACCCAGGGATCGACTATGGCTACACCTTC
D gene: NA; clone size: NA; V gene: TRBV30; J gene: TRBJ2-7; CDR3 protein: CAWSAKQGAGGVTYEQYF; CDR3 DNA: TGTGCCTGGAGTGCGAAACAGGGGGCGGGAGGGGTTACCTACGAGCAGTACTTC